Presented here are 22 T cell receptor beta chains from one specimen sequenced in a study of identical twins. TCRdb re-derived calls from the 5' RACE reads in MiXCR, one entry per CDR3 protein. This sample has around 670,000 distinct CDR3 sequences, with roughly 6% found just once. Material: naive T cells sorted from blood. Receptors originate from a man in his late teens or twenties in good health.

Ten or more counts support this clonotype. The chain has TRBV5-1 and TRBJ2-1; 8 bases align to TRBD2. Germline V gene data show CDR1 as SGHRS and CDR2 as YFSETQ. The CDR3 totals 16 residues. Trimming cost V 5 bases and J 5 bases; bases outside gene matches: 12. DNA for the CDR3: TGCGCCAGCAGTTCGGGACTAGTTGACTGGCACAATGAGCAGTTCTTC. Residues: CASSSGLVDWHNEQFF.

The chain couples TRBV7-2 to TRBJ2-3; tentative D call: TRBD1 (5 bases). The CDR3 runs 14 residues. The V end lost 4 bases, the J end lost 4 bases, and 12 bases lay between the germline ends. Germline-derived CDR1 and CDR2 are SGHTA and FQGNSA. The chain's CDR3 is CASSSQGLPDTQYF. The CDR3 DNA sequence: TGTGCCAGCAGCTCCCAGGGTCTTCCAGATACGCAGTATTTT.

This clonotype showed up many times. J is TRBJ2-1 and V is TRBV6-1; D possibly matches TRBD1 or TRBD2 (5 bases each). The germline CDR1 and CDR2 sequences are MNHNS and SASEGT. With 5 bases removed from V and 8 bases from J, the gap between germline ends came to 19 bases. The CDR3 consists of 15 residues. CDR3 protein: CASSPLGTPSDEQFF. For the CDR3, the DNA is TGTGCCAGCAGTCCTCTAGGGACCCCCAGCGATGAGCAGTTCTTC.

This clonotype was seen at least ten times. J is TRBJ1-2 and V is TRBV29-1, with 7 bases that match TRBD1. V lost 3 bases, J lost 8 bases, and 6 bases stayed unmatched. The CDR3 is 12 residues long. Looked up from germline, CDR1 is SQVTM and CDR2 is ANQGSEA. In DNA form, the CDR3 reads TGCAGCGTTGATCAACAGGGGTACGGCTACACCTTC. It encodes CSVDQQGYGYTF.

This clonotype occurred a few times. The chain is built from TRBV27 and TRBJ2-3; tentatively, D is TRBD2 (6 bases). The V end was cut by 3 bases, the J end by 5 bases, with 15 bases between. Looked up from germline, CDR1 is MNHEY and CDR2 is SMNVEV (reference sequence). This CDR3 spans 15 amino acids. The CDR3 is CASSFLGTLQDTQYF. The CDR3 nucleotides are TGTGCCAGCAGTTTTCTTGGGACTCTTCAAGATACGCAGTATTTT.

The sample holds many counts of this clonotype. CDR3: CASSSPTENQPQHF. In DNA form, the CDR3 reads TGTGCCAGCAGCTCCCCGACGGAGAATCAGCCCCAGCATTTT. The chain couples TRBV5-6 to TRBJ1-5, with unresolved D. The CDR3 has 14 residues. Per germline, CDR1 SGHDT and CDR2 YYEEEE. V gave up 3 bases and J gave up 4 bases, with 11 bases separating them.

In its sample, this clonotype was seen many times. The chain joins TRBV6-5 to TRBJ2-1; 8 bases match TRBD2. CDR3 length equals 16 residues. Germline loops: CDR1 MNHEY, CDR2 SVGAGI. Trimming took 4 bases from V and 0 from J; bases not matched to a gene: 5. The CDR3 spells CASSSRSGSSYNEQFF. DNA for the CDR3: TGTGCCAGCAGTTCACGCAGCGGGAGCTCCTACAATGAGCAGTTCTTC.

Only a few counts were recorded for this clonotype. This chain links TRBV20-1 with TRBJ2-2; D gene ambiguous. Between the trimmed V and J ends, which lost 2 bases and 3 bases, there was a span of 16 bases. The CDR3 runs to 16 residues. Germline lookup yields CDR1 DFQATT and CDR2 SNEGSKA (reference sequence). In nucleotides, the CDR3 is TGCAGTGCTAGATCCTCCAAGGTCTACGACACCGGGGAGCTGTTTTTT. This gives the protein CSARSSKVYDTGELFF.

This clonotype was counted many times. The genes are TRBV29-1 and TRBJ1-5; D might be TRBD1 (5 bases). The CDR3 length is 13 residues. The V end lost 2 bases, the J end lost 3 bases, and 8 bases lay between the germline ends. CDR1 is SQVTM and CDR2 is ANQGSEA in the germline V gene. CDR3 sequence (DNA): TGCAGCGTTGAACCGGGACCCAATCAGCCCCAGCATTTT. Its protein is CSVEPGPNQPQHF. Combining the CDR3 with reference TRBV29-1 and TRBJ1-5 gives the whole variable domain SAVISQKPSRDICQRGTSLTIQCQVDSQVTMMFWYRQQPGQSLTLIATANQGSEATYESGFVIDKFPISRPNLTFSTLTVSNMSPEDSSIYLCSVEPGPNQPQHFGDGTRLSIL.

This clonotype was seen repeatedly, ten times or more. The V gene is TRBV6-4, the J gene TRBJ2-2; no definite D call. The CDR3 has 14 residues. V lost 4 bases, J lost 6 bases, and 12 bases lay in between. Germline V gives CDR1 MRHNA, CDR2 SNTAGT. CDR3 region: CASSALHLPGELFF. The CDR3, as DNA: TGTGCCAGCAGTGCTCTACATCTGCCCGGGGAGCTGTTTTTT.

This clonotype came up a few times. V gene TRBV6-1 combines with J gene TRBJ2-4, with 9 bases that match TRBD1. Germline V gene data show CDR1 as MNHNS and CDR2 as SASEGT. The ends lost 1 base at V and 3 bases at J; junction bases unmatched: 1. CDR3 length equals 15 residues. The CDR3 loop reads CASSEGGQGKNIQYF. The CDR3 coding sequence is TGTGCCAGCAGTGAAGGGGGACAGGGCAAAAACATTCAGTACTTC.

This clonotype has a count of ten or more. The chain carries TRBV4-2 and TRBJ2-7; a weak D match, TRBD1 (6 bases). V gave up 3 bases and J gave up 9 bases, with 9 bases separating them. In germline, CDR1 is LGHNA, CDR2 YNFKEQ. CDR3 size: 11 residues. Written as DNA, the CDR3 is TGTGCCAGCAGCCACGAAGGGGGGCAGTACTTC. This encodes CASSHEGGQYF.

A few counts support this clonotype. The chain has TRBV6-5 and TRBJ2-5, with D possibly being TRBD1 (6 bases). Germline loops: CDR1 MNHEY, CDR2 SVGAGI. Trimming took off 0 bases at V and 1 base at J, with 9 bases between the two ends. The CDR3 loop spans 15 amino acids. The DNA of the CDR3 is TGTGCCAGCAGTTACTCAGAGGGGGTCCAAGAGACCCAGTACTTC. Translated: CASSYSEGVQETQYF.

This clonotype has a handful of counts. The rearrangement links TRBV12-5 to TRBJ1-1; D might be TRBD1 (5 bases). CDR1 and CDR2 from the germline V gene are LGHNT and FRNRAP. CDR3 length equals 14 residues. V lost 6 bases and J lost 4, with 15 bases in between. CDR3 loop: CASGPMTEATEAFF. For the CDR3, the DNA is TGTGCTAGTGGCCCTATGACAGAGGCCACTGAAGCTTTCTTT.

The chain links TRBV12-3 or TRBV12-4 to TRBJ1-5; a possible D gene is TRBD1 (5 bases). CDR3 length: 13 residues. The V gene lost 7 bases and the J gene lost 6 bases, with 13 bases spanning the gap. The CDR3 protein is CASTSIGVQPQHF. CDR3 coding DNA: TGTGCCAGCACATCGATAGGGGTTCAGCCCCAGCATTTT.

This clonotype was seen a handful of times. V gene TRBV7-2 combines with J gene TRBJ2-2; 11 nucleotides agree with TRBD2. The CDR3 is 17 residues long. Germline assignment: CDR1 SGHTA and CDR2 FQGNSA. The trim removed 1 base at V and 7 bases at J, leaving 8 bases unmatched. The chain's CDR3 is CASSLVTSGSFGGELFF. The CDR3 DNA reads TGTGCCAGCAGCTTAGTAACTAGCGGGAGTTTTGGCGGGGAGCTGTTTTTT.

This clonotype was counted many times. The V call is TRBV6-1, the J call TRBJ1-6, with 8 nucleotides matching TRBD1. The V gene end was trimmed by 4 bases and the J gene end by 7 bases; junction bases not matched to a gene: 9. The CDR3 totals 16 residues. Germline CDR1 and CDR2: MNHNS and SASEGT. CDR3 in DNA: TGTGCCAGCAGTGGAATTACAGGGGGTCGGAATTCACCCCTCCACTTT. Its translation: CASSGITGGRNSPLHF.

This clonotype was picked up many times. This chain connects TRBV28 to TRBJ2-1; 9 bases align to TRBD1. Germline lookup yields CDR1 MDHEN and CDR2 SYDVKM. The V segment lost 5 bases and the J segment 6 bases; nucleotides outside the gene matches: 11. The CDR3 runs 16 residues. Written as DNA, the CDR3 is TGTGCCAGCAGTCCGACGGACAGGGGTTTCGGCAATGAGCAGTTCTTC. This gives the protein CASSPTDRGFGNEQFF. Full variable domain (outside the CDR3, taken from reference TRBV28 and TRBJ2-1): DVKVTQSSRYLVKRTGEKVFLECVQDMDHENMFWYRQDPGLGLRLIYFSYDVKMKEKGDIPEGYSVSREKKERFSLILESASTNQTSMYLCASSPTDRGFGNEQFFGPGTRLTVL.

This clonotype occurred a few times. The V and J genes are TRBV7-6 and TRBJ2-3; 7 nucleotides line up with TRBD2. Trimming cost V 5 bases and J 4 bases; bases outside gene matches: 12. The CDR3 is made up of 16 amino acids. Germline CDR1 is SGHVS and CDR2 is FNYEAQ. The CDR3 here is CASSLLLGGRADTQYF. CDR3 nucleotides: TGTGCCAGCAGCCTCCTATTAGGCGGGAGAGCAGATACGCAGTATTTT.

Only a few counts were recorded for this clonotype. The chain is built from TRBV6-1 and TRBJ2-5; D is unresolved. The CDR3 is made up of 14 amino acids. With 5 bases removed from V and 9 bases from J, the gap between germline ends came to 19 bases. CDR1 MNHNS and CDR2 SASEGT come from the germline V gene. CDR3 coding DNA: TGTGCCAGCAGTCCTACAAACCCCGGTGGGGCCCAGTACTTC. Translating gives CASSPTNPGGAQYF.

This chain uses TRBV29-1 with TRBJ1-3; tentatively, D is TRBD1 (5 bases). This CDR3 has 14 residues. Trimming cost V 2 bases and J 2 bases, with 10 bases left between them. Per the germline V gene, CDR1 is SQVTM and CDR2 is ANQGSEA. The CDR3 coding sequence is TGCAGCGTTGAATGGGGGGTACCTGGAAACACCATATATTTT. The encoded protein is CSVEWGVPGNTIYF.

This clonotype was detected ten times or more. The rearrangement links TRBV12-3 or TRBV12-4 to TRBJ1-2; D call uncertain. Trimming removed 5 bases at V and 8 bases at J, with 18 bases between. This CDR3 is built from 14 residues. The chain's CDR3 is CASSPTLGYQGYTF. The CDR3 DNA sequence: TGTGCCAGCAGTCCCACCCTCGGTTACCAAGGCTACACCTTC.